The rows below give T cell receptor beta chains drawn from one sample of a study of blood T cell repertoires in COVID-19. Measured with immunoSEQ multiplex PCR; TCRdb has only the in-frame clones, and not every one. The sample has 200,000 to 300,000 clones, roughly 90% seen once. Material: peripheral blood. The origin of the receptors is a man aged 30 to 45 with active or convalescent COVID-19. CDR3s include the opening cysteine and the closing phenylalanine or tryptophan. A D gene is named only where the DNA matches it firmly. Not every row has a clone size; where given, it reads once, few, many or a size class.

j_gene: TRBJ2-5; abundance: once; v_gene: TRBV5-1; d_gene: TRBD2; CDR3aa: CASSTMLAGGTETQYF; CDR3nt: TGCGCCAGCAGCACCATGCTAGCGGGGGGTACGGAGACCCAGTACTTC
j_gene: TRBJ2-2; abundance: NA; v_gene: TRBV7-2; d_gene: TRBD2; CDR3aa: CASTPWGSGGAGELFF; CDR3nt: TGTGCCAGCACCCCGTGGGGTAGCGGGGGGGCCGGGGAGCTGTTTTTT
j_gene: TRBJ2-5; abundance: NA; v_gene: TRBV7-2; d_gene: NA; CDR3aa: CASSSLLSETQYF; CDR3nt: TGTGCCAGCAGCTCCTTGTTATCAGAGACCCAGTACTTC
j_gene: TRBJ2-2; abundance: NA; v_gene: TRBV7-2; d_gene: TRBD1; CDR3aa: CASSLTGLGTGELFF; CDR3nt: TGTGCCAGCAGTCTGACAGGGTTGGGCACCGGGGAGCTGTTTTTT
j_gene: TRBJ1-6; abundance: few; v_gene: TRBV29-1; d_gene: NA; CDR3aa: CSAQRQVLRSPLHF; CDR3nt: TGCAGCGCTCAGCGGCAGGTACTCCGTTCACCCCTCCACTTT
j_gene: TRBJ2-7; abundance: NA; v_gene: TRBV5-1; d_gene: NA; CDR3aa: CASSLGDISYEQYF; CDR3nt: TGCGCCAGCAGCTTGGGAGACATCTCCTACGAGCAGTACTTC
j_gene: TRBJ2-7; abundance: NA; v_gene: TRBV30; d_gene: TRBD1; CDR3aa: CAWSDDRGDREQYF; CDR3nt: TGTGCCTGGAGTGATGACAGGGGCGACAGGGAGCAGTACTTC
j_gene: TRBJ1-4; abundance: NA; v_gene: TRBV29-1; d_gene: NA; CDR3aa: CSVAQGTNEKLFF; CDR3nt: TGCAGCGTTGCCCAGGGTACTAATGAAAAACTGTTTTTT
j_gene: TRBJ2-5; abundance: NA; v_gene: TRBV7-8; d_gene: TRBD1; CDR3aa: CASSPGQGLGETQYF; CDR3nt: TGTGCCAGCAGCCCAGGACAGGGCCTCGGAGAGACCCAGTACTTC
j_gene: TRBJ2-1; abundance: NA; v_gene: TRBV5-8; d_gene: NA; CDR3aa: CASSLGGELYNEQFF; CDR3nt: TGTGCCAGCAGCTTGGGCGGGGAATTATACAATGAGCAGTTCTTC
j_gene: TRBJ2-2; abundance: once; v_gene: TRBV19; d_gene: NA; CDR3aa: CASLDSNTGELFF; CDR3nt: TGTGCCAGTTTGGACTCGAACACCGGGGAGCTGTTTTTT
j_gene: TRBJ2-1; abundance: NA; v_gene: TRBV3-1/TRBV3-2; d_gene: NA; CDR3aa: CASSLWKAGSYNEQFF; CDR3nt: TGTGCCAGCAGCCTGTGGAAGGCAGGGTCCTACAATGAGCAGTTCTTC
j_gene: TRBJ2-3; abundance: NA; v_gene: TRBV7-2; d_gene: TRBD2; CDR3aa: CASSRRLAGDYTDTQYF; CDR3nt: TGTGCCAGCAGCAGAAGACTAGCGGGGGATTACACAGATACGCAGTATTTT
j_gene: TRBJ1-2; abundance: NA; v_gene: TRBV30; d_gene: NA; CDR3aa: CAWMDSLYYGYTF; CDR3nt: TGTGCCTGGATGGACAGCTTGTACTATGGCTACACCTTC
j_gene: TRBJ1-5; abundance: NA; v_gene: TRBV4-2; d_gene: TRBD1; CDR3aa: CASSQDGTDNQPQHF; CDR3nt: TGTGCCAGCAGCCAAGACGGGACAGACAATCAGCCCCAGCATTTT
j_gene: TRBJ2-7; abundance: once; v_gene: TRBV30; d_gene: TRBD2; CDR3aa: CATNAGGTSYEQYF; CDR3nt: TGTGCCACCAACGCGGGGGGTACGTCCTACGAGCAGTACTTC
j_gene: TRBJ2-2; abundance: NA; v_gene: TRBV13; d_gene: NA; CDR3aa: CASSSIGELFF; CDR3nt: TGTGCCAGCAGCTCCATCGGGGAGCTGTTTTTT
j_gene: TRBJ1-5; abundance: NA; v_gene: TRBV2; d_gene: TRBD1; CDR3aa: CASKQTGSNQPQHF; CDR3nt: TGTGCCAGTAAACAGACAGGGAGCAATCAGCCCCAGCATTTT
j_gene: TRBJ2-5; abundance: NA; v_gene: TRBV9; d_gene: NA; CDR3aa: CASSASRRTNGPETQYF; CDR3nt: TGTGCCAGCAGCGCTTCTCGGAGGACTAACGGGCCGGAGACCCAGTACTTC
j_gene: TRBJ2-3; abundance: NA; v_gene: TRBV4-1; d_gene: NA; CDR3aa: CASSQTGGGIAGPTSTDTQYF; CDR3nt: TGCGCCAGCAGCCAAACAGGGGGCGGAATAGCGGGACCTACTAGCACAGATACGCAGTATTTT
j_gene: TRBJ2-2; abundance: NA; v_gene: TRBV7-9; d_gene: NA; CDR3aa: CASSSLAAGELFF; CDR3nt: TGTGCCAGCAGCTCCTTAGCCGCCGGGGAGCTGTTTTTT
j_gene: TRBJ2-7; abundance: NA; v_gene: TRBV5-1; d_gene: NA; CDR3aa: CASSRIASEQYF; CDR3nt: TGCGCCAGCAGCCGTATAGCCTCCGAGCAGTACTTC
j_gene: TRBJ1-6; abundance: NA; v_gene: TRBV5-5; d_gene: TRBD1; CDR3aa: CASSFDTGGNSPLHF; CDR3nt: TGTGCCAGCAGCTTCGACACAGGGGGGAATTCACCCCTCCACTTT
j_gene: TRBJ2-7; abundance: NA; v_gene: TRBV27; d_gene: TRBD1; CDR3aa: CASSFRDRGYEQYF; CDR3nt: TGTGCCAGCAGTTTCAGGGACAGGGGCTACGAGCAGTACTTC
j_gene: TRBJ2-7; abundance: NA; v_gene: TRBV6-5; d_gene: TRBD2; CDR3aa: CASRDVGGEQYF; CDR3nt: TGTGCCAGCAGGGACGTGGGGGGGGAGCAGTACTTC
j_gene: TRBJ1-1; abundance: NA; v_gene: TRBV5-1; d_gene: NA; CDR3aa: CASSLYAGGSGEAFF; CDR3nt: TGCGCCAGCAGCTTGTATGCCGGGGGATCCGGTGAAGCTTTCTTT
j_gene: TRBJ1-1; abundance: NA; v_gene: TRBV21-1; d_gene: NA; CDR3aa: CASGVGHRILKENTEAFF; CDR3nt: TGTGCCAGCGGGGTGGGACACCGGATCTTAAAAGAGAACACTGAAGCTTTCTTT
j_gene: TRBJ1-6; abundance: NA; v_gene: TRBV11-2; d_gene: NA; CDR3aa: CASSPLARRSSYNSPLHF; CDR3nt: TGTGCCAGCAGCCCGCTTGCCAGGAGGAGCTCCTATAATTCACCCCTCCACTTT
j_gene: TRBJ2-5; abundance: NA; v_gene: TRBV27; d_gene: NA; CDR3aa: CASSSLMSDFPRETQYF; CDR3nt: TGTGCCAGCAGTAGTTTGATGAGCGACTTCCCGAGGGAGACCCAGTACTTC
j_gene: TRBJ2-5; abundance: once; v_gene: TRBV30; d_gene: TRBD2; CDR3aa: CAYTTSGGAETQYF; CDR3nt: TGTGCCTACACGACTAGCGGGGGGGCGGAGACCCAGTACTTC
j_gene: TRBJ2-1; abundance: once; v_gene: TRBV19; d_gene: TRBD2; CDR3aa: CASKLSGVRDEQFF; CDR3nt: TGTGCCAGTAAGCTAAGCGGGGTAAGGGATGAGCAGTTCTTC
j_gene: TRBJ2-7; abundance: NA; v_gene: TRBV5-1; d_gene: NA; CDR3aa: CASSNRGPYEQYF; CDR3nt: TGCGCCAGCAGCAACCGAGGGCCCTACGAGCAGTACTTC
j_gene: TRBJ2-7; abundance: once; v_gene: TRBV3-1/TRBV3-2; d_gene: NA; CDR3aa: CASRPTGTYEQYF; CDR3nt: TGTGCCAGCAGACCTACGGGGACCTACGAGCAGTACTTC
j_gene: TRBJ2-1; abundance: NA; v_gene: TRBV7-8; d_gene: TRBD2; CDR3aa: CASSLNSLTSGSNEQFF; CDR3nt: TGTGCCAGCAGCTTAAACTCTCTGACTAGCGGGAGCAATGAGCAGTTCTTC
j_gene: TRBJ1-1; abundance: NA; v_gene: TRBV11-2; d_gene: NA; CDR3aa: CASSLRRGGDTEAFF; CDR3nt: TGTGCCAGCAGCTTACGCAGGGGTGGAGACACTGAAGCTTTCTTT
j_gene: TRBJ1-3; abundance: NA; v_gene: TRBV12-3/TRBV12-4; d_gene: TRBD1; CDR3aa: CASAGQEDTIYF; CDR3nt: TGTGCCAGCGCCGGACAGGAAGACACCATATATTTT
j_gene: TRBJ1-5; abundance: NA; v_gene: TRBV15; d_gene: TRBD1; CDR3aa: CATSIQVQGLRNLRQPQHF; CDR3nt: TGTGCCACCAGCATCCAGGTACAGGGGTTGAGGAATTTGCGTCAGCCCCAGCATTTT
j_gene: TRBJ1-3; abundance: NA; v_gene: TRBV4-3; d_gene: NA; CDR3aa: CASSHSDRNTIYF; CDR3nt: TGCGCCAGCAGCCATTCGGACAGAAACACCATATATTTT
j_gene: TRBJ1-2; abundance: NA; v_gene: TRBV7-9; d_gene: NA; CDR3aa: CASSLAVGPNGYTF; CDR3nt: TGTGCCAGCAGCTTAGCGGTGGGGCCCAATGGCTACACCTTC
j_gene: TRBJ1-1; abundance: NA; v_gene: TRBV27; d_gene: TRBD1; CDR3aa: CASSLSGTGGRMNTEAFF; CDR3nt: TGTGCCAGCAGTTTGTCCGGGACAGGGGGCCGGATGAACACTGAAGCTTTCTTT
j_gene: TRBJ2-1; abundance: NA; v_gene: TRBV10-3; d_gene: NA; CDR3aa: CAISAVQGSYNEQFF; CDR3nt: TGTGCCATCAGTGCCGTCCAGGGGTCCTACAATGAGCAGTTCTTC
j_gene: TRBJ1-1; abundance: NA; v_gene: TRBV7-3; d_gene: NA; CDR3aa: CASSFGLNTEAFF; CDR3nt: TGTGCCAGCAGCTTCGGTCTCAACACTGAAGCTTTCTTT
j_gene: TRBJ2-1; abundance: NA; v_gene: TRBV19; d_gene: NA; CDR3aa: CASSIERGPYNEQFF; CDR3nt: TGTGCCAGTAGTATAGAGCGGGGCCCCTACAATGAGCAGTTCTTC
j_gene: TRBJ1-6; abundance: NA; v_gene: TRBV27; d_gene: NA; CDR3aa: CASSLSGSYNSPLHF; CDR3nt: TGTGCCAGCAGTCTCTCAGGATCCTATAATTCACCCCTCCACTTT
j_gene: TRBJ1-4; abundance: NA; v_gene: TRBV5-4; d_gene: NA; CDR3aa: CASSSYGQINEKLFF; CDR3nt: TGTGCCAGCAGCTCTTACGGACAGATAAATGAAAAACTGTTTTTT
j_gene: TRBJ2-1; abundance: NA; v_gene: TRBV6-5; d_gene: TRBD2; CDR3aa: CASSYAGGLGNEQFF; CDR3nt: TGTGCCAGCAGTTACGCGGGGGGCCTGGGTAATGAGCAGTTCTTC
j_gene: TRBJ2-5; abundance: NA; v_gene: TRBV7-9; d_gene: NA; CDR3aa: CASSLRQTGDEETQYF; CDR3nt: TGTGCCAGCAGCCTCCGGCAGACGGGGGATGAAGAGACCCAGTACTTC
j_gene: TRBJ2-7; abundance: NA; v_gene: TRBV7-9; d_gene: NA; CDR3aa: CASSTPGISEQYF; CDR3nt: TGTGCCAGCAGCACCCCCGGGATATCCGAGCAGTACTTC
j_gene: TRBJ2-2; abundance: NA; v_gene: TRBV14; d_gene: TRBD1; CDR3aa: CASSQGQGRTGELFF; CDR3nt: TGTGCCAGCAGCCAAGGACAGGGACGAACCGGGGAGCTGTTTTTT
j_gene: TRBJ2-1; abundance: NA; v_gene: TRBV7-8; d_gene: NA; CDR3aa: CASSPKMVGRDNEQFF; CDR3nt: TGTGCCAGCAGCCCCAAGATGGTTGGCAGGGACAATGAGCAGTTCTTC
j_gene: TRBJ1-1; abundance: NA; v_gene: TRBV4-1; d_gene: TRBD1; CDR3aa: CASSHWPRGRATEAFF; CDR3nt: TGCGCCAGCAGCCATTGGCCCAGGGGGCGAGCCACTGAAGCTTTCTTT
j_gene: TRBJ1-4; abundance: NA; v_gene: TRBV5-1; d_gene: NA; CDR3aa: CASSFQIGESNEKLFF; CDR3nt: TGCGCCAGCAGCTTCCAAATCGGGGAGTCTAATGAAAAACTGTTTTTT
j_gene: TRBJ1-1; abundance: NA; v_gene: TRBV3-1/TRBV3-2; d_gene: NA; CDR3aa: CASSRSFRSTTEAFF; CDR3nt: TGTGCCAGCAGCCGAAGTTTCCGGAGCACCACTGAAGCTTTCTTT
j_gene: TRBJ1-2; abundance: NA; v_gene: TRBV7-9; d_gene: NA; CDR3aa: CARIWPSNYGYTF; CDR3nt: TGTGCCAGAATTTGGCCCTCTAACTATGGCTACACCTTC
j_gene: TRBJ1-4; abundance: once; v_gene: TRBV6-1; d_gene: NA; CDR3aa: CASSERGLNEKLFF; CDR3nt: TGTGCCAGCAGTGAACGAGGGCTTAATGAAAAACTGTTTTTT
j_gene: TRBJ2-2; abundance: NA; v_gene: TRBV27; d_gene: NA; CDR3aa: CASSILGTPNTGELFF; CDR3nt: NA